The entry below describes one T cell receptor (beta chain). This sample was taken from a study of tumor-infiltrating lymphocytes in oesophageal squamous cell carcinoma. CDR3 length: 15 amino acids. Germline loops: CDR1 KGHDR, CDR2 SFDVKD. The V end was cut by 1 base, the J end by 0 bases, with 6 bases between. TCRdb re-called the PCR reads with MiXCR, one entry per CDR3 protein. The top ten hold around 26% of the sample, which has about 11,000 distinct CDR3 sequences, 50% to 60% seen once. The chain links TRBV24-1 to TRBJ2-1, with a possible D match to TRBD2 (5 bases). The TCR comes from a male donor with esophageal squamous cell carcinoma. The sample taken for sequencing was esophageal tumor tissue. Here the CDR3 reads CATSDFSDSYNEQFF. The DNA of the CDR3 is TGTGCCACCAGTGATTTTAGCGACTCCTACAATGAGCAGTTCTTC.